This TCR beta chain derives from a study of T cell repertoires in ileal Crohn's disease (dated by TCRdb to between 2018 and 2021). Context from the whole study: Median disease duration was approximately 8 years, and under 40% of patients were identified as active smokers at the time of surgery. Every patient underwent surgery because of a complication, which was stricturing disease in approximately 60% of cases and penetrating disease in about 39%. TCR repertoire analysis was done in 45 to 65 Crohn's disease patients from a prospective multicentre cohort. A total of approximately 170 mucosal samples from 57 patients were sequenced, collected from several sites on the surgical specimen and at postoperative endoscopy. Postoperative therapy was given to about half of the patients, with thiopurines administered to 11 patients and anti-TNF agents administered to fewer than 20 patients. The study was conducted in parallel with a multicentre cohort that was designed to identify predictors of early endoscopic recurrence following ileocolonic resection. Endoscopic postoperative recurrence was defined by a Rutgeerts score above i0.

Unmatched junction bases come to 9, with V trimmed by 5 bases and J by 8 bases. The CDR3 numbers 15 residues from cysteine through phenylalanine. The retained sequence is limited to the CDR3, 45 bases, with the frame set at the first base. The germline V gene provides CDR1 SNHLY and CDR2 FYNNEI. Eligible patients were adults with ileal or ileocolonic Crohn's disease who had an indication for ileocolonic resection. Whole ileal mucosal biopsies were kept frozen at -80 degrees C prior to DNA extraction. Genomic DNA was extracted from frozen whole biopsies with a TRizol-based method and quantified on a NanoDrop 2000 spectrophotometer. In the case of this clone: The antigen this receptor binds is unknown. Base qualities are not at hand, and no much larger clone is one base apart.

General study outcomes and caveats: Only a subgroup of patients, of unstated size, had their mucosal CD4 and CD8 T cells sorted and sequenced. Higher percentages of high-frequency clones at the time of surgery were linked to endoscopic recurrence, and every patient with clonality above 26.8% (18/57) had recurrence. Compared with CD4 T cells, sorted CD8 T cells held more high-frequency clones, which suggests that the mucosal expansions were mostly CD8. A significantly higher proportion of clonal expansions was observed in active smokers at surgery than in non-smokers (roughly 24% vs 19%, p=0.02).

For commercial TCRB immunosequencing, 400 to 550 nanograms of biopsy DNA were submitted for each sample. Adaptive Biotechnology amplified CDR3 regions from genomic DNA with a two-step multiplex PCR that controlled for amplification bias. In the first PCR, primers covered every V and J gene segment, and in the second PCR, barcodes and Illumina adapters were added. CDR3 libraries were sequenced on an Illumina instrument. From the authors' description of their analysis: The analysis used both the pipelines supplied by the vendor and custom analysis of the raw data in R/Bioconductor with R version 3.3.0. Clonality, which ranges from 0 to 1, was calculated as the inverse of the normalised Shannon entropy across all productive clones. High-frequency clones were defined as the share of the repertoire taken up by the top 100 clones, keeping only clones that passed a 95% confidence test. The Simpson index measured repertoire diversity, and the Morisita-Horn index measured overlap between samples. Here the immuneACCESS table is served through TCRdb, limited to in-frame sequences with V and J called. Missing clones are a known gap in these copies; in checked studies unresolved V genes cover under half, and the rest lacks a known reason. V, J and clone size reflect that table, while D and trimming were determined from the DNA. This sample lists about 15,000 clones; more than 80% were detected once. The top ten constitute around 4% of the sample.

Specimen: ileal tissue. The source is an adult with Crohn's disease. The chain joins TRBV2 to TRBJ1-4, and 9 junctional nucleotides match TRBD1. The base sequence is TGTGCCAGCAGTCCTACAGGGGGCGGCGGGGAAAAACTGTTTTTT. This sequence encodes CASSPTGGGGEKLFF. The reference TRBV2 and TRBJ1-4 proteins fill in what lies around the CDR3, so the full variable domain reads EPEVTQTPSHQVTQMGQEVILRCVPISNHLYFYWYRQILGQKVEFLVSFYNNEISEKSEIFDDQFSVERPDGSNFTLKIRSTKLEDSAMYFCASSPTGGGGEKLFFGSGTQLSVL.